One T cell receptor (beta chain) is described in this entry. The data were taken from a study of blood T cells in healthy people across ages. The CDR3 extends over 14 amino acids. Germline V gene lookup returns CDR1 KGHSH and CDR2 LQKENI. The V gene end was trimmed by 3 bases and the J gene end by 7 bases; junction bases not matched to a gene: 3. Using a J-beta primer mix together with a sample-barcoded 5' primer, a second PCR was run for about 6 to 11 cycles. MiXCR was run by TCRdb on the 5' RACE reads, yielding one entry per CDR3 protein. Here the sample spans approximately 1.5 million distinct CDR3 sequences, approximately 39% being singletons. Every participating donor contributed about 10 milliliters of peripheral blood through a draw. No fewer than 5.5 micrograms of total RNA were isolated from every sample.

Specimen: blood. The J gene is TRBJ1-6, the V gene TRBV18; TRBD1 aligns across 7 bases. This TCR derives from a woman under 30 in good health. CDR3 residues: CASSPTGVNSPLHF. CDR3 in DNA: TGTGCCAGCTCACCTACAGGGGTCAATTCACCCCTCCACTTT.